This T cell receptor (beta chain) is from a study of blood T cell repertoires in COVID-19. In the original analysis: Using reference gene primer amplification, nucleated cell counts were estimated. Clones were sequenced by immunoSEQ multiplex PCR, and TCRdb holds only the in-frame ones, with some missing. Clone size and V and J calls were adopted from that table, with D and trimming inferred from the DNA. The data show approximately 100,000 clones, 80% to 90% seen once. CDR1 and CDR2 (germline): MNHNS, SASEGT. The ends lost 7 bases at V and 6 bases at J; junction bases unmatched: 11. This CDR3 comprises 15 residues. Clinical history reported by participants formed the basis on which cohorts were assigned. Among Cohort 3 donors, those recovered had two negative PCRs, clearance, or symptom resolution.

The sequence derives from a woman aged 45-60 years who had recovered from COVID-19. V is TRBV6-1 and J is TRBJ2-3; 9 bases match TRBD1. Source material: PBMCs or T cells enriched from blood (not recorded which). The CDR3 is CASTPGQGSSDTQYF. The CDR3 DNA follows: TGTGCCAGCACCCCGGGACAGGGCTCCTCGGATACGCAGTATTTT.